This T cell receptor beta chain was captured in a study of shared clonotypes between healthy human individuals. Here immunoSEQ multiplex PCR was the method, and the copy in TCRdb shows in-frame clones only, minus some. Of 1.6 million or so clones listed, more than 95% are singletons. CDR1 is SGHVS and CDR2 is FQNEAQ in the germline V gene. V shed 8 bases and J 2 bases; nucleotides not matched to a gene: 8. The length of the CDR3 is 14 residues. This clone was picked up one time. Antigen specificity is unknown. Broader study findings: Larger estimated richness was generally seen in naive subsets than in memory subsets.

Each sample came from a Caucasian adult donor living in Nashville, Tennessee. The sequencing sample was made of naive CD4+ T cells sorted from blood. Subset denoted: CD45RA+ positively selected. The chain combines TRBV7-8 with TRBJ2-5; 7 nucleotides match TRBD2. The TCR comes from a young man in good health. The CDR3 DNA sequence: TGTGCCAGCGGGGAGGGAGTGGGACAAGAGACCCAGTACTTC. As protein: CASGEGVGQETQYF.